Listed below are T cell receptor beta chains from one sample, sequenced in a study of metastatic and nonmetastatic thyroid tumors. TCRdb re-processed the PCR reads through MiXCR. In the table there are approximately 16,000 clones, about 25% of which are singletons. The sequencing input was blood. The receptors come from a male donor with papillary thyroid cancer or a benign thyroid nodule (not recorded which). Some clones in this sample may be carry-over from other donors' samples. The CDR3 runs from the conserved cysteine through the conserved F or W. The order of the fields is clone size, D gene, J gene, V gene, CDR3 protein, CDR3 DNA. The D gene is left open where the match is weak. Some rows have no size entry. The others give once, few or many, or a class for an expanded clone.

>many|-|TRBJ2-1|TRBV2
CASSEMVGGGQNEQFF
TGTGCCAGCAGTGAAATGGTGGGGGGCGGGCAGAATGAGCAGTTCTTC
>medium-sized|-|TRBJ2-7|TRBV27
CASISRFNNEQYF
TGTGCCAGCATTTCCCGATTCAACAACGAGCAGTACTTC
>-|-|TRBJ1-2|TRBV4-1
CASSQAQGSGVYGYTF
TGCGCCAGCAGCCAAGCCCAAGGATCAGGAGTTTATGGCTACACCTTC
>-|TRBD1|TRBJ2-5|TRBV6-1
CASSLTGAGETQYF
TGTGCCAGCAGCCTGACAGGGGCCGGGGAGACCCAGTACTTC
>medium-sized|-|TRBJ1-1|TRBV20-1
CSARAGTNLWTEAFF
TGCAGTGCTAGGGCCGGGACTAATCTTTGGACTGAAGCTTTCTTT
>-|TRBD1|TRBJ2-3|TRBV5-4
CASSTDRGRADTQYF
TGTGCCAGCAGCACAGACAGGGGGCGGGCAGATACGCAGTATTTT
>-|-|TRBJ2-7|TRBV3-1
CASSQGRPGRAHEQYF
TGTGCCAGCAGCCAAGGACGCCCCGGCAGGGCCCACGAGCAGTACTTC
>few|-|TRBJ1-5|TRBV19
CASSIVGRSQPQHF
TGTGCCAGTAGTATCGTGGGGCGCAGTCAGCCCCAGCATTTT
>many|-|TRBJ2-3|TRBV11-3
CASTSEGRLNTDTQYF
TGTGCCAGCACCTCCGAGGGTAGACTAAACACAGATACGCAGTATTTT
>-|TRBD2|TRBJ2-1|TRBV30
CAWSPQRGSIGEQFF
TGTGCCTGGAGTCCCCAGCGGGGCTCGATAGGTGAGCAGTTCTTC
>-|TRBD2|TRBJ2-1|TRBV12-3/TRBV12-4
CASTLGTSGYNEQFF
TGTGCCAGCACCCTGGGGACTAGCGGCTACAATGAGCAGTTCTTC
>medium-sized|-|TRBJ2-2|TRBV30
CAWSAPEGDTGELFF
TGTGCCTGGAGTGCCCCGGAAGGGGACACCGGGGAGCTGTTTTTT
>-|TRBD1|TRBJ2-1|TRBV28
CASSLWRDRATYNEQFF
TGTGCCAGCAGTTTATGGAGGGACAGGGCCACCTACAATGAGCAGTTCTTC
>-|TRBD1|TRBJ2-7|TRBV6-1
CASRGQGYEQYF
TGTGCCAGCAGAGGACAGGGCTACGAGCAGTACTTC
>many|TRBD2|TRBJ2-1|TRBV6-4
CASSTSGGSYNEQFF
TGTGCCAGCAGTACTAGCGGGGGGTCTTACAATGAGCAGTTCTTC
>many|TRBD2|TRBJ2-1|TRBV12-3/TRBV12-4
CASSLGPGGAANEQFF
TGTGCCAGCAGTTTGGGGCCGGGGGGGGCTGCAAATGAGCAGTTCTTC
>-|-|TRBJ2-3|TRBV5-1
CASSLATGNTDTQYF
TGCGCCAGCAGCTTGGCGACAGGAAACACAGATACGCAGTATTTT
>few|TRBD2|TRBJ2-7|TRBV28
CAISSAGGNYEQCF
TGTGCCATCAGTTCCGCGGGGGGGAACTACGAGCAGTGCTTC
>many|TRBD2|TRBJ2-1|TRBV7-2
CAIAGDFFNEQFF
TGTGCCATAGCGGGAGACTTTTTCAATGAGCAGTTCTTC
>medium-sized|TRBD1|TRBJ1-2|TRBV12-3/TRBV12-4
CASSPRQGGGYTF
TGTGCCAGCAGTCCACGACAGGGCGGCGGCTACACCTTC
>-|TRBD1|TRBJ1-2|TRBV7-2
CASSLETGRGYTF
TGTGCCAGCAGCCTAGAGACAGGGAGAGGCTACACCTTC
>-|-|TRBJ1-5|TRBV7-2
CASGLRDGREQPQHF
TGTGCCAGCGGTTTAAGGGACGGGAGGGAACAGCCCCAGCATTTT
>many|-|TRBJ2-3|TRBV30
CAWRMGTDTQYF
TGTGCCTGGCGAATGGGCACAGATACGCAGTATTTT